The present T cell receptor (beta chain) was sequenced within a study of T cells in Graves' hyperthyroidism and ophthalmopathy. V trimming: 4 bases; J trimming: 5 bases; junction bases outside the gene matches: 7. Germline loops: CDR1 SGHVS, CDR2 FNYEAQ. The CDR3 is made up of 15 amino acids. From RNA transcripts, TCR beta CDR3 regions were amplified. HTBI primers drove first-round RT-PCR of the TCR CDR3. One entry per CDR3 protein, called by TCRdb with MiXCR from the multiplex PCR reads. The table shows 480,000 or so distinct CDR3 sequences, with approximately 49% occurring only once. The chain is built from TRBV7-6 and TRBJ2-5; 10 positions agree with TRBD1. Sequencing input: peripheral blood or thyroid tissue (not recorded which). The TCR was taken from an adult woman with Graves' disease, either hyperthyroidism or ophthalmopathy (not recorded which). The CDR3 sequence is CASSSMGQGSETQYF. The CDR3 DNA follows: TGTGCCAGCAGCTCGATGGGACAGGGGAGCGAGACCCAGTACTTC.